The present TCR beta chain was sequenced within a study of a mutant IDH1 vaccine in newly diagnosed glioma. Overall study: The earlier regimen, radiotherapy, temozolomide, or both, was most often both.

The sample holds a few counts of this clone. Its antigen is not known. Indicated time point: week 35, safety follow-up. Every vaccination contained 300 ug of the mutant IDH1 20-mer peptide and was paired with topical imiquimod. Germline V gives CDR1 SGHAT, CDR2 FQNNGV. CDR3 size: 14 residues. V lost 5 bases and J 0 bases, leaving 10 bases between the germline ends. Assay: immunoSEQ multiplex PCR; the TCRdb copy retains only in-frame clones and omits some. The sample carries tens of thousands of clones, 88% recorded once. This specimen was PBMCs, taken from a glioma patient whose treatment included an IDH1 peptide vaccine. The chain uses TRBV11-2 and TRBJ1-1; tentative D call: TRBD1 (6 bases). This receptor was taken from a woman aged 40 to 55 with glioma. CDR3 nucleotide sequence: TGTGCCAGCAGCCCCGACAGGCTGAACACTGAAGCTTTCTTT. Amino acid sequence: CASSPDRLNTEAFF.